This T cell receptor (beta chain) derives from a study of early T cells in non-severe SARS-CoV-2 infection. This clonotype has more than one count but fewer than ten. TCRdb processed the 5' RACE reads anew with MiXCR; each CDR3 protein has one entry. The profile shows around 57,000 distinct CDR3 sequences, roughly 8% of them singletons. The CDR3 totals 11 residues. Germline CDR1 MNHEY, CDR2 SVGEGT. The V and J ends lost 9 bases and 6 bases respectively, with 8 bases between them. The TCR was taken from an adult who was a healthcare worker with PCR-confirmed SARS-CoV-2 infection or an uninfected control (not recorded which). The V gene is TRBV6-2 or TRBV6-3, the J gene TRBJ2-2, with D uncertain. The sample consisted of whole blood. The CDR3 here is CASLSAGELFF. CDR3 nucleotide sequence: TGTGCCAGTTTATCCGCCGGGGAGCTGTTTTTT.